Below, 16 T cell receptor beta chains from the same sample are listed, as sequenced in a study of PD-L1 blockade in urothelial cancer. Method: immunoSEQ multiplex PCR; TCRdb's copy keeps in-frame clones and lacks some. In the table there are around 30,000 clones, 65% to 90% of which are singletons. The material sequenced was PBMCs, taken around atezolizumab (anti-PD-L1) treatment. These TCRs come from a man aged 45-65 years with urothelial cancer.

V gene TRBV7-9 combines with J gene TRBJ1-2; D might be TRBD1 (6 bases). Between the trimmed V and J ends, which lost 1 base and 9 bases, there was a span of 21 bases. The CDR3 sequence is 16 residues long. From germline, CDR1 is SEHNR and CDR2 FQNEAQ (reference sequence). The CDR3 region is CASSLGSWGTTGRYTF. CDR3 nucleotide sequence: TGTGCCAGCAGCTTAGGTTCATGGGGGACAACCGGTCGCTACACCTTC.

The chain is built from TRBV6-1 and TRBJ2-5; TRBD2 aligns across 8 bases. After removal of 0 bases from V and 6 bases from J, the junction contained 9 bases not matched to a gene. The CDR3 contains 16 residues. CDR1 is MNHNS and CDR2 is SASEGT in the germline V gene. The chain's CDR3 is CASSEALSGSLQTQYF. As DNA, the CDR3 is TGTGCCAGCAGTGAAGCCCTCAGCGGGAGTCTTCAGACCCAGTACTTC.

The CDR3, as DNA: TGTGCCAGCAGCTCCCTACCCTCATACAATGAGCAGTTCTTC. This gives the protein CASSSLPSYNEQFF. V gene TRBV7-9 combines with J gene TRBJ2-1, with D uncertain. Trimming took off 4 bases at V and 4 bases at J, with 11 bases between the two ends. Germline V gene sequence: CDR1 SEHNR, CDR2 FQNEAQ (reference sequence). There are 14 residues in the CDR3.

J is TRBJ1-5 and V is TRBV5-6, with 7 bases that match TRBD1. CDR1 SGHDT and CDR2 YYEEEE come from the germline V gene. The CDR3 runs 15 residues. V shed 0 bases, J shed 4 bases, and the junction held 4 bases outside the gene matches. CDR3 in amino acids: CASSLASTGNQPQHF. CDR3 DNA: TGTGCCAGCAGCTTGGCCTCGACAGGGAATCAGCCCCAGCATTTT.

A note on this clone: This could be a read error, since a much larger clone is one nucleotide away. This sample also contains other DNA sequences that code for the same CDR3. The rearrangement joins TRBV5-1 to TRBJ2-7, with TRBD1 matching 11 bases. J lost 3 bases, V lost 4 bases, and 3 bases had no gene match. The CDR3 extends over 14 amino acids. The germline V gene has CDR1 SGHRS and CDR2 YFSETQ. The CDR3 bases are TGCGCCAGCAGCCCTGGGACAGGGGGCTACGAGCAGTACTTC. Protein: CASSPGTGGYEQYF.

The chain carries TRBV4-1 and TRBJ2-2; 14 positions agree with TRBD2. Germline CDR1 MGHRA, CDR2 YSYEKL. This CDR3 is 17 amino acids long. Unmatched junction bases numbered 4, after V lost 6 bases and J lost 1 base. CDR3 nucleotides: TGCGCCAGCAGTCGACTAGCGGGAGGGGGGAACACCGGGGAGCTGTTTTTT. Residues: CASSRLAGGGNTGELFF.

This chain connects TRBV18 to TRBJ1-1; perhaps TRBD1 as D (6 bases). V was cut by 3 bases and J by 5 bases, with 7 bases left in between. Germline V CDR1 and CDR2: KGHSH, LQKENI. The CDR3 has 12 residues. CDR3 loop: CASSPQGTEAFF. The CDR3 region has the DNA TGTGCCAGCTCACCTCAGGGGACTGAAGCTTTCTTT.

This clone has just a few counts. This sequence joins TRBV6-6 and TRBJ1-1; no clear D. Trimming cost V 0 bases and J 1 base, with 12 bases left between them. In germline, CDR1 is MNHNY, CDR2 SVGAGI (reference sequence). The CDR3 has 16 amino acids. The CDR3 DNA is TGTGCCAGCAGTTACTCGAGGGAGGTGAGGAACACTGAAGCTTTCTTT. As protein: CASSYSREVRNTEAFF.

This clone was seen once. This rearrangement joins TRBV18 to TRBJ1-1; 12 nucleotides align to TRBD1. The CDR3 totals 17 residues. The trim removed 1 base at V and 0 bases at J, leaving 3 bases unmatched. Germline CDR1 reads KGHSH; CDR2 reads LQKENI. The CDR3 here is CASSPLGQGAMNTEAFF. For the CDR3, the DNA is TGTGCCAGCTCACCACTGGGACAGGGGGCAATGAACACTGAAGCTTTCTTT. The whole variable domain, remainder taken from reference TRBV18 and TRBJ1-1, is NAGVMQNPRHLVRRRGQEARLRCSPMKGHSHVYWYRQLPEEGLKFMVYLQKENIIDESGMPKERFSAEFPKEGPSILRIQQVVRGDSAAYFCASSPLGQGAMNTEAFFGQGTRLTVV.

This clone was observed a single time. CDR3 sequence: CASSPPGANVLTF. Here the CDR3 DNA reads TGTGCCAGCAGTCCTCCCGGGGCCAACGTCCTGACTTTC. J is TRBJ2-6 and V is TRBV27; D ambiguous. The germline CDR1 and CDR2 sequences are MNHEY and SMNVEV (reference sequence). The CDR3 runs 13 residues. V lost 5 bases and J 4 bases, leaving 6 bases between the germline ends.

This clone was recorded once. This sequence joins TRBV5-8 and TRBJ1-6; D not certain. Per germline, CDR1 SGHTS and CDR2 YDEGEE. The CDR3 runs 15 residues. With 0 bases removed from V and 7 bases from J, the gap between germline ends came to 11 bases. The CDR3: CASSLGAAANSPLHF. CDR3 DNA sequence: TGTGCCAGCAGCTTGGGGGCAGCAGCCAATTCACCCCTCCACTTT. Full variable domain (outside the CDR3, taken from reference TRBV5-8 and TRBJ1-6): EAGVTQSPTHLIKTRGQQATLRCSPISGHTSVYWYQQALGLGLQFLLWYDEGEERNRGNFPPRFSGRQFPNYSSELNVNALELEDSALYLCASSLGAAANSPLHFGNGTRLTVT.

This chain links TRBV2 with TRBJ1-1, with D possibly being TRBD1 (5 bases). The CDR3 runs 11 residues. The ends were cut back, 9 bases at V and 3 bases at J, with 8 bases in the middle. Germline CDR1 is SNHLY and CDR2 is FYNNEI. CDR3 residues: CASSQDTEAFF. The CDR3 nucleotides read TGTGCCAGTTCACAGGACACTGAAGCTTTCTTT.

This clone was recorded once. The V call is TRBV7-6, the J call TRBJ2-2, with a tentative D call TRBD1 (6 bases). Trimming took 0 bases from V and 11 from J, leaving 13 bases between them. CDR1 is SGHVS and CDR2 is FNYEAQ in the germline V gene. This CDR3 is built from 14 residues. The CDR3 reads CASSLAGAANELFF. The DNA of the CDR3 is TGTGCCAGCAGCTTAGCGGGGGCTGCAAACGAGCTGTTTTTT.

The genes are TRBV6-1 and TRBJ2-2; 7 bases fit TRBD1. Germline V gene data show CDR1 as MNHNS and CDR2 as SASEGT. V trimming: 9 bases; J trimming: 1 base; junction bases outside the gene matches: 2. The CDR3 is 13 residues long. The CDR3 is CASRTGNTGELFF. The CDR3 region has the DNA TGTGCCAGTAGGACAGGGAACACCGGGGAGCTGTTTTTT.

J is TRBJ1-2 and V is TRBV5-6, with 7 bases lining up with TRBD1. The CDR3 runs to 15 residues. The V and J ends lost 0 bases and 6 bases, in that order; junction bases with no gene match: 8. CDR1 is SGHDT, CDR2 YYEEEE, per germline. Written as DNA, the CDR3 is TGTGCCAGCAGCTTGGCGGAGGTAGGGGGCCATGGCTACACCTTC. Its translation: CASSLAEVGGHGYTF.

With regard to this clone: At the DNA level, this CDR3 is encoded by other sequences in the same sample as well. The chain uses TRBV5-4 and TRBJ2-1; 11 bases map to TRBD2. J was trimmed by 5 bases and V by 4 bases; bases with no gene match: 5. The CDR3 is 15 amino acids. CDR1 and CDR2 from the germline V gene are SGHNT and YYREEE (reference sequence). The DNA for the CDR3 is TGTGCCAGCAGCCCCGGGACTAGCGGTAACAATGAGCAGTTCTTC. Protein: CASSPGTSGNNEQFF.